These T cell receptor beta chains were read from a single sample in a study of T cells expressing NK-cell markers. TCRdb reprocessed the 5' RACE reads and stores each CDR3 protein as one record, lacking DNA. The sample table includes about 540,000 distinct CDR3 sequences. The sequenced sample consisted of blood T cells: a sorted CD56 or NKG2C T cell subset, CD4+ or CD8+ T cells, or bulk PBMC T cells (not recorded which). Receptors were obtained from a man between 18 and 29 years old in good health. The CDR3 runs from the conserved cysteine through the conserved F or W.

V	J	CDR3
TRBV15	TRBJ2-7	CATSRGLAGSYEQYF
TRBV20-1	TRBJ2-7	CSARDSTGQYEQYF
TRBV3-1	TRBJ1-1	CASSQSHEAFF
TRBV27	TRBJ1-1	CASSLRDRGSNTEAFF
TRBV6-2/TRBV6-3	TRBJ2-7	CASSLLADTYEQYF
TRBV20-1	TRBJ1-6	CSAKGARNDSPLHF
TRBV7-8	TRBJ2-1	CASSPQTSGGYNEQFF
TRBV4-1	TRBJ2-6	CASSHGALPSSGANVLTF
TRBV24-1	TRBJ2-3	CATSERSGLAGSTQYF
TRBV5-1	TRBJ2-1	CASSLAQTSGYNEQFF
TRBV5-1	TRBJ2-7	CASSLAAGDYYEQYF
TRBV7-2	TRBJ2-1	CASSYSSGRANEQFF
TRBV27	TRBJ2-1	CASSLVLGDMFF
TRBV12-3/TRBV12-4	TRBJ2-1	CASSFNTGEVFF
TRBV6-5	TRBJ2-7	CASSYKGNEQYF
TRBV7-9	TRBJ2-1	CASSKTGPMGDEQFF
TRBV20-1	TRBJ2-2	CSAPPSGRALGELFF
TRBV15	TRBJ1-4	CATSRGETPTNEKLFF
TRBV9	TRBJ1-1	CASSVGLGGEAFF
TRBV20-1	TRBJ2-7	CSAPDWGGHPYEQYF
TRBV7-9	TRBJ1-2	CASSSGQGRGYTF
TRBV7-8	TRBJ2-5	CASSPLDRGRETQYF
TRBV21-1	TRBJ2-1	CASRRARGSYNEQFF
TRBV5-6	TRBJ2-1	CASSLWVPEEQFF
TRBV20-1	TRBJ2-5	CSARDLVRGSGETQYF
TRBV4-3	TRBJ2-7	CASSQDLDYSYEQYF
TRBV2	TRBJ1-2	CATRGRGPGDYGYTF
TRBV2	TRBJ2-1	CASSGSGSPQFF
TRBV7-2	TRBJ1-1	CASSGAGVAEAFF
TRBV7-9	TRBJ2-3	CASSSYAGVVDTQYF
TRBV29-1	TRBJ2-5	CSVFFYKAGYQETQYF
TRBV25-1	TRBJ1-5	CASSEWQNNQPQHF
TRBV15	TRBJ1-2	CATSRGYEKGGYTF